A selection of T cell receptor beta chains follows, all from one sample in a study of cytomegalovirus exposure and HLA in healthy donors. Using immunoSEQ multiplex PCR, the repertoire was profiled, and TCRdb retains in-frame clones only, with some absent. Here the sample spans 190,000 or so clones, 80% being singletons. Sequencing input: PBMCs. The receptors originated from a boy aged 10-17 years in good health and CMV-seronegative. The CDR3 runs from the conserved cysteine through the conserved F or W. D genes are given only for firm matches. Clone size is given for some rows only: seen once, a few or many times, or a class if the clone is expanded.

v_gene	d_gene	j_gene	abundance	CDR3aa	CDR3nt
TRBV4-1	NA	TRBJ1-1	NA	CASSQVGARLNTEAFF	TGCGCCAGCAGCCAAGTGGGGGCCCGACTGAACACTGAAGCTTTCTTT
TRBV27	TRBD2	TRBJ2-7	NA	CASSPTSESSYEQYF	TGTGCCAGCAGCCCTACTAGCGAATCCTCCTACGAGCAGTACTTC
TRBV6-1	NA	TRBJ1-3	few	CASSPAGNTIYF	TGTGCCAGCAGTCCCGCTGGAAACACCATATATTTT
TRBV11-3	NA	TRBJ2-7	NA	CASSLGSGPFYEQYF	TGTGCCAGCAGCTTAGGTAGCGGACCCTTCTACGAGCAGTACTTC
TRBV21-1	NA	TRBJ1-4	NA	CASSFRPGGNEKLFF	TGTGCCAGCAGCTTTCGACCGGGGGGCAATGAAAAACTGTTTTTT
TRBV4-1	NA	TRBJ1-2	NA	CASSQTTPGVGGYTF	TGCGCCAGCAGCCAAACCACCCCCGGGGTCGGTGGCTACACCTTC
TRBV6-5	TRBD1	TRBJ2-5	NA	CASGGQGRETQYF	TGTGCCAGCGGGGGACAGGGGAGAGAGACCCAGTACTTC
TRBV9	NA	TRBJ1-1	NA	CASGAGPNTEAFF	TGTGCCAGCGGGGCAGGACCTAACACTGAAGCTTTCTTT
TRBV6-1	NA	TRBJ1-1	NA	CASSEGLQLRNTEAFF	TGTGCCAGCAGTGAAGGATTACAGCTTAGGAACACTGAAGCTTTCTTT
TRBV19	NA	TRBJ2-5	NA	CASSIDPGETQYF	TGTGCCAGTAGTATAGATCCCGGGGAGACCCAGTACTTC
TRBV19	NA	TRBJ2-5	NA	CASSIGHGGETQYF	TGTGCCAGTAGTATAGGACACGGAGGAGAGACCCAGTACTTC
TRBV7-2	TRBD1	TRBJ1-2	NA	CASSPTLNAGTAAGGYTF	TGTGCCAGCAGCCCTACTCTTAACGCCGGGACAGCGGCTGGAGGCTACACCTTC
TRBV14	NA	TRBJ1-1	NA	CASSPTENTEAFF	TGTGCCAGCAGCCCGACAGAGAACACTGAAGCTTTCTTT
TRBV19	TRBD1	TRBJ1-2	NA	CASSTGQVYGYTF	TGTGCCAGTAGTACGGGACAGGTCTATGGCTACACCTTC
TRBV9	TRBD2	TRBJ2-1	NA	CASSVGGGGYNEQFF	TGTGCCAGCAGCGTAGGGGGCGGGGGTTACAATGAGCAGTTCTTC
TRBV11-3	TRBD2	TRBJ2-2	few	CASSAGGLAETTGELFF	TGTGCCAGCAGCGCCGGTGGGCTAGCGGAAACCACCGGGGAGCTGTTTTTT
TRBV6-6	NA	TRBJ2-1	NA	CASVMEGWYEQFF	TGTGCCAGCGTAATGGAGGGCTGGTATGAGCAGTTCTTC
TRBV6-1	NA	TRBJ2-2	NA	CASSGRVDTGELFF	TGTGCCAGCAGTGGCAGGGTGGACACCGGGGAGCTGTTTTTT
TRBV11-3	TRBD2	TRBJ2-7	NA	CASSSRTSEGSEQYF	TGTGCCAGCAGCTCTCGGACTAGCGAGGGGAGCGAGCAGTACTTC
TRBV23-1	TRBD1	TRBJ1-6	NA	CASSQSGGTGSSPLHF	TGCGCCAGCAGTCAATCGGGAGGGACAGGGAGCTCACCCCTCCACTTT
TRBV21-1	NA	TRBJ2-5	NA	CASSKVSLGQGYRETQYF	TGTGCCAGCAGCAAAGTGTCCCTCGGACAGGGCTACCGGGAGACCCAGTACTTC